Listed below are T cell receptor beta chains from one sample, sequenced in a study of blood T cell repertoires in COVID-19. Data came from immunoSEQ multiplex PCR; TCRdb stores just in-frame clones and leaves some out. Of over 200,000 clones listed, approximately 80% are singletons. The sequencing input was peripheral blood. These receptors originate from a man aged 40-55 years who had recovered from COVID-19. Each CDR3 is given with its conserved first and last residue. D genes are given only for firm matches. A clone size is listed for some rows: how often the clone was seen (once, few, many), or a class if it is expanded.

-	TRBV5-6	TRBJ1-5	TRBD1	16	TGTGCCAGCAGCTTCTCGGGACAGGGGGGTAATCAGCCCCAGCATTTT	CASSFSGQGGNQPQHF
-	TRBV11-2	TRBJ1-3	-	15	TGTGCCAGCAGCTTAGACACGGGGGTTGGAAACACCATATATTTT	CASSLDTGVGNTIYF
few	TRBV18	TRBJ1-2	-	15	TGTGCCAGCTCATCGATCGCGGGGGACAACTATGGCTACACCTTC	CASSSIAGDNYGYTF
-	TRBV11-3	TRBJ2-3	-	13	TGTGCCAGCAGCTTGGCCGGCACAGATACGCAGTATTTT	CASSLAGTDTQYF
-	TRBV5-6	TRBJ2-3	-	14	TGTGCCAGCAGCCTAGTTTGGACAGCTGGGACGTGGTATTTT	CASSLVWTAGTWYF
few	TRBV19	TRBJ2-2	-	15	TGTGCCAGTAGTGAGAGGGCCCCGAACACCGGGGAGCTGTTTTTT	CASSERAPNTGELFF
-	TRBV18	TRBJ2-5	-	14	TGTGCCAGCTCACCAACAGGGGGGGGCGAGACCCAGTACTTC	CASSPTGGGETQYF
-	TRBV9	TRBJ2-3	TRBD2	14	TGTGCCAGCAGTAGAAGCGGGGTCACAGATACGCAGTATTTT	CASSRSGVTDTQYF
-	TRBV6-5	TRBJ1-1	TRBD1	14	TGTGCCAGCAGCTGGGGACAGGTGAACACTGAAGCTTTCTTT	CASSWGQVNTEAFF
-	TRBV7-9	TRBJ2-2	-	16	TGTCTCGGACAGACAGCGGGGACGTTGAACACCGGGGAGCTGTTTTTT	CLGQTAGTLNTGELFF
-	TRBV7-2	TRBJ1-1	-	14	TGTGCCAGCAGCTTAGTCGGTATGAACACTGAAGCTTTCTTT	CASSLVGMNTEAFF
-	TRBV28	TRBJ1-1	-	13	TGTGCCAGCGGGGGCACTTCCCTCACTGAAGCTTTCTTT	CASGGTSLTEAFF
-	TRBV11-2	TRBJ2-2	TRBD2	17	TGTGCCAGCAGCCCGATAGGACTAGCGGGAGGTAGGTGGGAGCTGTTTTTT	CASSPIGLAGGRWELFF
-	TRBV7-6	TRBJ2-5	TRBD2	15	TGTGCCAGCAGCTCCGGACTAGCGGGTGAAGAGACCCAGTACTTC	CASSSGLAGEETQYF
-	TRBV29-1	TRBJ2-2	TRBD1	15	TGCAGCGTAGGCCCAGACAGGGACGGCACCGGGGAGCTGTTTTTT	CSVGPDRDGTGELFF
-	TRBV19	TRBJ2-1	-	15	TGTGCCAGTAGCGACCCCAAAAGCGGCTACAATGAGCAGTTCTTC	CASSDPKSGYNEQFF
once	TRBV30	TRBJ2-7	-	14	TGTGCCTGGAGTCCTCTTTGGGGGCAGTACGAGCAGTACTTC	CAWSPLWGQYEQYF
-	TRBV11-3	TRBJ2-7	-	13	TGTGCCAGCAGCACTGGGGCTATTACGGCGCAGTACTTC	CASSTGAITAQYF
-	TRBV4-1	TRBJ1-2	-	13	TGCGCCAGCAGCCCTAGAGGCACAAATGGCTACACCTTC	CASSPRGTNGYTF
-	TRBV6-5	TRBJ2-5	-	14	TGTGCCAGCAGTTTGGACTATCTCTACGGGACCCAGTACTTC	CASSLDYLYGTQYF
-	TRBV15	TRBJ2-1	-	16	TGTGCCACCAGCAGTCGTACTAGTACCTTCTACAATGAGCAGTTCTTC	CATSSRTSTFYNEQFF
-	TRBV10-3	TRBJ2-5	TRBD1	14	TGTGCCATCAGAACAACAGGGGACGGAGAGACCCAGTACTTC	CAIRTTGDGETQYF
-	TRBV19	TRBJ1-5	-	13	TGTGCCAGTAGTATATCGGTGAATCAGCCCCAGCATTTT	CASSISVNQPQHF
-	TRBV5-8	TRBJ2-5	-	15	TGTGCCAGCAACCCCCGAGGAGATCGGGGAGAGACCCAGTACTTC	CASNPRGDRGETQYF
-	TRBV5-6	TRBJ1-4	-	14	TGTGCCAGCAGCCCCGAGGTCTCTAATGAAAAACTGTTTTTT	CASSPEVSNEKLFF
-	TRBV4-3	TRBJ1-2	-	13	TGCGCCAGCAGCCGGCAGGTGTCCTGGGGCTACACCTTC	CASSRQVSWGYTF
-	TRBV4-3	TRBJ2-5	TRBD2	15	TGCGCCAGCAGCTTAGCGGGGGCGATCCAAGAGACCCAGTACTTC	CASSLAGAIQETQYF
-	TRBV4-3	TRBJ2-7	TRBD1	15	TGCGCCAGCAGCCAGGACTTACAGGGGACCTACGAGCAGTACTTC	CASSQDLQGTYEQYF
few	TRBV5-8	TRBJ2-1	-	15	TGTGCCAGCAGCTTGTACACGACAGAGTACAATGAGCAGTTCTTC	CASSLYTTEYNEQFF
many	TRBV5-1	TRBJ2-2	-	15	TGCGCCAGCAGCTTGAGGGGCCTAAACACCGGGGAGCTGTTTTTT	CASSLRGLNTGELFF
-	TRBV6-1	TRBJ1-1	-	13	TGTGCCAGCAGTGAATTATGGAACACTGAAGCTTTCTTT	CASSELWNTEAFF
few	TRBV19	TRBJ1-2	-	14	TGTGCCAGTAAGAGTGGGCAGGTCTATGATGGCTACACCTTC	CASKSGQVYDGYTF
-	TRBV14	TRBJ2-7	-	13	TGTGCCAGCAGCCTGGGTGGTAGCCGCGAGCAGTACTTC	CASSLGGSREQYF
-	TRBV5-4	TRBJ2-5	-	15	TGTGCCAGCAGATCACACAAGGGGGTCCAAGAGACCCAGTACTTC	CASRSHKGVQETQYF
once	TRBV19	TRBJ2-1	-	14	TGTGCCACCCAGTACCCTGGGACACTCAATGAGCAGTTCTTC	CATQYPGTLNEQFF
-	TRBV5-4	TRBJ1-2	TRBD1	13	TGTGGTTCTGGGGGACAGGGGGTTGCTGGCTACACCTTC	CGSGGQGVAGYTF
-	TRBV5-1	TRBJ2-7	-	16	TGCGCCAGCAGCTTAGGGCTCCGGGACTCCGACTACGAGCAGTACTTC	CASSLGLRDSDYEQYF
-	TRBV7-2	TRBJ2-4	-	14	TGTGCCAGCAGCTCCGGTCGGGGTGGAAACATTCAGTACTTC	CASSSGRGGNIQYF
-	TRBV5-1	TRBJ1-6	TRBD1	16	TGCGCCAGCAGCCCAACAGGGGCCCGACCAAATTCACCCCTCCACTTT	CASSPTGARPNSPLHF
-	TRBV10-1	TRBJ1-5	-	13	TGCGCCAGCGGGCAGACCAGCAATCAGCCCCAGCATTTT	CASGQTSNQPQHF
-	TRBV4-3	TRBJ2-1	TRBD2	17	TGCGCCAGCAGCCAAGCAGCGGGAAGGAGCTCCTACAATGAGCAGTTCTTC	CASSQAAGRSSYNEQFF
-	TRBV15	TRBJ1-1	-	17	TGTGCCACCAGCAGAGGCAGGAATTACCCGGTGAACACTGAAGCTTTCTTT	CATSRGRNYPVNTEAFF
-	TRBV19	TRBJ2-7	TRBD1	17	TGTGCCAGTAGTATAGACAACCGACAGGGACCCCCCTACGAGCAGTACTTC	CASSIDNRQGPPYEQYF
few	TRBV19	TRBJ1-3	-	18	TGTGCCAGTAGTACTCAGCGTATATACCTTCCCCCTGGAAACACCATATATTTT	CASSTQRIYLPPGNTIYF
-	TRBV30	TRBJ1-1	-	12	TGTGCCTGGGGTGATTCGAGAACTGAAGCTTTCTTT	CAWGDSRTEAFF